The clone carrying this T cell receptor (beta chain) rates as medium-sized. Only in-frame clones appear in the TCRdb table, and some are missing; sequencing was by immunoSEQ multiplex PCR. Found here are 35,000 to 45,000 clones, over 70% of them singletons; the top ten hold 18%. These data come from a study of T cell responses to AZD1222 COVID-19 vaccine. Per germline, CDR1 MNHEY and CDR2 SVGAGI. The V end lost 2 bases, the J end lost 0 bases, and 11 bases lay between the germline ends. The CDR3 totals 16 residues. This sequence joins TRBV6-5 and TRBJ1-5; no clear D. The specimen comprised peripheral blood, sampled 28 days after the second AZD1222 dose. This TCR came from an adult who received the AZD1222 COVID-19 vaccine. CDR3 coding DNA: TGTGCCAGCAGTTACCGGAGGGTGGATAGCAATCAGCCCCAGCATTTT. Its translation: CASSYRRVDSNQPQHF.